The 7 T cell receptor beta chains listed next were all sequenced from one sample in a study of blood T cell repertoires in COVID-19. Sequencing was performed with immunoSEQ multiplex PCR; in TCRdb, only in-frame clones are kept and a portion is missing. The sample records around 200,000 clones, more than 75% being singletons. Sequencing was carried out using peripheral blood. These receptors came from a man aged 35 to 55 with active or convalescent COVID-19.

DNA of the CDR3: TGTGCCAGCAGTTCTACGATCTACGAGCAGTACTTC. Translated, it gives CASSSTIYEQYF. J is TRBJ2-7 and V is TRBV6-2 or TRBV6-3; D unresolved. The V end was cut by 4 bases, the J end by 3 bases, with 7 bases between. The CDR3 has 12 residues. CDR1 and CDR2 (germline): MNHEY, SVGEGT.

This rearrangement joins TRBV6-5 to TRBJ1-1, with 11 bases that match TRBD1. Germline trimming cut 6 bases from V and 6 bases from J; bases unmatched to any gene: 6. Per the germline V gene, CDR1 is MNHEY and CDR2 is SVGAGI. The CDR3 totals 14 residues. In DNA, the CDR3 is TGTGCCAGCAGCCGGGGACAGGGGGAGGCTGAAGCTTTCTTT. Its translation: CASSRGQGEAEAFF.

The chain is built from TRBV6-5 and TRBJ2-1, with D maybe TRBD2 (5 bases). The CDR3 runs 15 residues. The germline gives CDR1 MNHEY, CDR2 SVGAGI. Deletions cut 3 bases from V and 0 bases from J, with 9 bases between. The CDR3: CASSYGLSSYNEQFF. For the CDR3, the DNA is TGTGCCAGCAGTTATGGACTCAGCTCCTACAATGAGCAGTTCTTC.

The chain combines TRBV19 with TRBJ2-1; 9 bases are a match to TRBD1. Germline V gene lookup returns CDR1 LNHDA and CDR2 SQIVND (reference sequence). The CDR3 totals 15 residues. The ends lost 1 base at V and 2 bases at J; junction bases unmatched: 0. The CDR3 DNA is TGTGCCAGTAGTATAGGACAGGGGGCCTACAATGAGCAGTTCTTC. It specifies CASSIGQGAYNEQFF.

The rearrangement links TRBV19 to TRBJ1-3; TRBD1 might be the D (5 bases). In germline, CDR1 is LNHDA, CDR2 SQIVND (reference sequence). V lost 3 bases and J lost 3, with 12 bases in between. The CDR3 has 15 residues. CDR3 sequence reads: CASSMAGTVGNTIYF. CDR3 coding DNA: TGTGCCAGTAGTATGGCGGGGACGGTTGGAAACACCATATATTTT.

In DNA form, the CDR3 reads TGCGCCAGCAGCTTGTTGAGTACTAATGAAAAACTGTTTTTT. Protein: CASSLLSTNEKLFF. J is TRBJ1-4 and V is TRBV5-1; D gene uncertain. The V and J ends lost 1 base and 2 bases respectively, with 6 bases between them. The CDR3 consists of 14 residues. The germline V gene encodes CDR1 SGHRS and CDR2 YFSETQ.

This chain joins TRBV5-1 and TRBJ2-3; D remains ambiguous. Trimming removed 4 bases from V and 0 bases from J, with 9 bases in between. This CDR3 has 14 amino acids. Germline lookup yields CDR1 SGHRS and CDR2 YFSETQ. The CDR3 nucleotides are TGCGCCAGCAGCCCCTATTCTAGCACAGATACGCAGTATTTT. Translating gives CASSPYSSTDTQYF.